The source of this TCR beta chain is a study of regulatory T cells in long-lasting Graves disease. Building of the TCR beta libraries involved iRepertoire HTBI primers and Arm-PCR of CDR3 regions. One entry per CDR3 protein, called by TCRdb with MiXCR from the multiplex PCR reads. Of roughly 560,000 distinct CDR3 sequences in the sample, 9.5% to 15% were seen once. This clonotype was recorded at least ten times. Time point defined: newly diagnosed GD, antithyroid drugs for less than 3 months. PBMC RNA was the source of the TCR library. The CDR3 sequence is 16 residues long. The V gene end was trimmed by 6 bases and the J gene end by 5 bases; junction bases not matched to a gene: 12. The same sample was also studied in work on T cells in Graves' hyperthyroidism and ophthalmopathy. That paper notes: The primer set for the first-round RT-PCR of the TCR CDR3 was HTBI.

The chain links TRBV12-3 or TRBV12-4 to TRBJ2-5, with 10 bases that match TRBD2. This receptor was taken from a woman under 40 with Graves disease. Here the sequenced sample was peripheral blood mononuclear cells (PBMCs), taken at new diagnosis, from a patient treated with antithyroid drugs. This chain's CDR3 is CASRGSAGTSVETQYF. CDR3 sequence (DNA): TGTGCCAGCAGGGGATCCGCCGGGACTAGCGTGGAGACCCAGTACTTC.